This paragraph covers one T cell receptor beta chain sequence. The target antigen is unknown. The data derive from a study of T cells in Graves' hyperthyroidism and ophthalmopathy. Trimming removed 6 bases at V and 11 bases at J, with 22 bases between. In germline, CDR1 is MNHEY, CDR2 SVGAGI. The CDR3 totals 14 residues. Researchers took RNA transcripts and amplified the TCR beta CDR3 regions from them. During a first-round RT-PCR of the TCR CDR3, the HTBI primer set was used. TCRdb independently ran MiXCR on the multiplex PCR reads; one entry per CDR3 protein. The data show about 570,000 distinct CDR3 sequences, just over 45% seen once. General study points: Appearing also in blood were most of the thyroid clonotypes expanded above 0.001.

Input material: peripheral blood or thyroid tissue (not recorded which). The TCR was taken from an adult woman with Graves' disease, either hyperthyroidism or ophthalmopathy (not recorded which). The rearrangement uses TRBV6-5 and TRBJ1-1; unclear D gene. CDR3 sequence: CASSLGRANTGAFF. The CDR3 bases are TGTGCCAGCAGCTTAGGCAGAGCGAACACCGGGGCTTTCTTT.